A single sample is the source of the 24 T cell receptor beta chains below, sequenced in a study of TIL therapy for anti-PD-1-resistant metastatic lung cancer. As for time point: pre-treatment sample, taken before nivolumab and TIL therapy. The immunoSEQ assay was v3. Method: immunoSEQ multiplex PCR; TCRdb's copy keeps in-frame clones and lacks some. The data contain 50,000 or so clones, 65% to 80% of them singletons. The material sequenced was blood, taken at baseline. These receptors were obtained from a woman aged 30 to 85 with non-small cell lung cancer.

This chain connects TRBV29-1 to TRBJ1-2; D perhaps matches TRBD1 (5 bases). Looked up from germline, CDR1 is SQVTM and CDR2 is ANQGSEA. V shed 0 bases and J shed 4 bases, with 12 bases lying between them. The CDR3 runs to 14 residues. CDR3 protein: CSVEDRVMGYGYTF. The CDR3 nucleotides read TGCAGCGTTGAAGACAGGGTTATGGGCTATGGCTACACCTTC.

This clone has more than one count but fewer than ten. The chain is built from TRBV7-8 and TRBJ1-5, with D possibly being TRBD1 (6 bases). Per germline, CDR1 SGHVS and CDR2 FQNEAQ. The CDR3 spans 16 residues. V was cut by 0 bases and J by 6 bases, with 15 bases left in between. This CDR3 is CASSLALTGQRQPQHF. As DNA, the CDR3 is TGTGCCAGCAGCTTAGCGCTGACAGGACAACGTCAGCCCCAGCATTTT.

The V call is TRBV30, the J call TRBJ1-1; 9 bases line up with TRBD1. Per the germline V gene, CDR1 is GTSNPN and CDR2 is SVGIG (reference sequence). V gave up 3 bases and J gave up 5 bases; unmatched junction bases: 4. The CDR3 extends over 13 amino acids. The CDR3 region is CAWRGQGSTEAFF. The DNA for the CDR3 is TGTGCCTGGAGGGGACAGGGTTCAACTGAAGCTTTCTTT.

The gene calls are TRBV2 and TRBJ2-5, with TRBD1 as a possible D gene (5 bases). From germline, CDR1 is SNHLY and CDR2 FYNNEI. This CDR3 is built from 14 residues. V was cut by 6 bases and J by 4 bases, with 15 bases left in between. This chain's CDR3 is CASRVSPGRETQYF. CDR3 DNA sequence: TGTGCCAGCAGGGTCTCCCCAGGGCGAGAGACCCAGTACTTC.

The rearrangement joins TRBV19 to TRBJ1-5; D not certain. The germline V gene has CDR1 LNHDA and CDR2 SQIVND (reference sequence). The CDR3 consists of 13 residues. Trimming shortened V by 7 bases and J by 1 base, and 8 bases separated the two germline ends. The CDR3 sequence is CASTDLSNQPQHF. CDR3 bases: TGTGCCAGTACTGACCTAAGCAATCAGCCCCAGCATTTT. Looking up the rest from reference TRBV19 and TRBJ1-5 gives the full variable domain: DGGITQSPKYLFRKEGQNVTLSCEQNLNHDAMYWYRQDPGQGLRLIYYSQIVNDFQKGDIAEGYSVSREKKESFPLTVTSAQKNPTAFYLCASTDLSNQPQHFGDGTRLSIL.

The CDR3 loop reads CASSIFNGNQPQHF. CDR3 nucleotides: TGTGCCAGTAGTATCTTCAATGGCAATCAGCCCCAGCATTTT. The chain couples TRBV19 to TRBJ1-5; D is ambiguous. Germline CDR1 LNHDA, CDR2 SQIVND (reference sequence). The V gene lost 3 bases and the J gene lost 2 bases, with 8 bases spanning the gap. The CDR3 totals 14 residues.

The rearrangement joins TRBV5-6 to TRBJ2-5; D gene unclear. The CDR3 extends over 11 amino acids. The germline V and J ends were trimmed by 0 bases and 7 bases, with 4 bases remaining between them. Germline CDR1 reads SGHDT; CDR2 reads YYEEEE. The CDR3 sequence is CASSLDGTQYF. In nucleotides, the CDR3 is TGTGCCAGCAGCTTGGACGGGACCCAGTACTTC.

The CDR3 sequence is CSVEDRTDNTGELFF. CDR3 bases: TGCAGCGTTGAAGATCGGACTGACAACACCGGGGAGCTGTTTTTT. The gene calls are TRBV29-1 and TRBJ2-2; a possible D gene is TRBD2 (5 bases). Germline loops: CDR1 SQVTM, CDR2 ANQGSEA. The CDR3 loop spans 15 amino acids. V lost 0 bases and J lost 2, with 10 bases in between.

In its sample, this clone was seen once. The J gene is TRBJ1-5, the V gene TRBV6-6; the match to TRBD1 covers 7 bases. There are 13 residues in the CDR3. Germline V gene lookup returns CDR1 MNHNY and CDR2 SVGAGI (reference sequence). V trimming: 6 bases; J trimming: 5 bases; junction bases outside the gene matches: 4. This CDR3 reads CASSEQGHQPQHF. Here the CDR3 DNA reads TGTGCCAGCAGCGAACAGGGGCATCAGCCCCAGCATTTT.

This chain joins TRBV20-1 and TRBJ1-2; D remains unclear. Germline V gene sequence: CDR1 DFQATT, CDR2 SNEGSKA (reference sequence). V lost 0 bases to trimming and J lost 7 bases, with 3 bases between them. This CDR3 has 10 amino acids. The CDR3 region is CSAREVGYTF. The CDR3 DNA reads as TGCAGTGCTAGAGAGGTTGGCTACACCTTC.

The gene calls are TRBV28 and TRBJ2-3, with a tentative D call TRBD1 (7 bases). Germline-derived CDR1 and CDR2 are MDHEN and SYDVKM. The ends were cut back, 3 bases at V and 5 bases at J, with 15 bases in the middle. This CDR3 comprises 15 residues. The CDR3 reads CASSLRQGGRDTQYF. The CDR3 coding sequence is TGTGCCAGCAGTTTGAGACAGGGAGGACGAGATACGCAGTATTTT.

In DNA, the CDR3 is TGTGCCAGCTCACTCAACCAGGCAACTAATGAAAAACTGTTTTTT. It is translated as CASSLNQATNEKLFF. The rearrangement joins TRBV18 to TRBJ1-4; D not certain. The germline V and J ends were trimmed by 4 bases and 0 bases, with 9 bases remaining between them. From germline, CDR1 is KGHSH and CDR2 LQKENI. The CDR3 covers 15 residues.

V usage is TRBV19 and J usage is TRBJ1-1; maybe TRBD1 (5 bases). The CDR3 totals 14 residues. The germline V and J ends were trimmed by 5 bases and 1 base, with 11 bases remaining between them. Germline loops: CDR1 LNHDA, CDR2 SQIVND (reference sequence). CDR3 nucleotide sequence: TGTGCCAGTAGTCAGGGACTGAGGAACACTGAAGCTTTCTTT. It encodes CASSQGLRNTEAFF. The variable domain in full, completed from reference TRBV19 and TRBJ1-1, reads DGGITQSPKYLFRKEGQNVTLSCEQNLNHDAMYWYRQDPGQGLRLIYYSQIVNDFQKGDIAEGYSVSREKKESFPLTVTSAQKNPTAFYLCASSQGLRNTEAFFGQGTRLTVV.

The V call is TRBV7-9, the J call TRBJ1-5, with D possibly being TRBD1 (6 bases). There are 16 residues in the CDR3. CDR1 and CDR2 from the germline V gene are SEHNR and FQNEAQ (reference sequence). V was trimmed by 4 bases and J by 4 bases, leaving 17 bases between them. CDR3 nucleotide sequence: TGTGCCAGCAGCTCAATAACAGGGTCAGGGAATCAGCCCCAGCATTTT. Its translation is CASSSITGSGNQPQHF.

The genes are TRBV7-9 and TRBJ1-6; D ambiguous. The CDR3 is made up of 12 amino acids. Germline V gene data show CDR1 as SEHNR and CDR2 as FQNEAQ (reference sequence). V gave up 2 bases and J gave up 7 bases, with 3 bases separating them. CDR3 sequence reads: CASSLWNSPLHF. CDR3 coding DNA: TGTGCCAGCAGCTTATGGAATTCACCCCTCCACTTT.

The V call is TRBV28, the J call TRBJ1-4; D is unclear. Trimming removed 5 bases from V and 0 bases from J, with 19 bases in between. The CDR3 totals 18 residues. Germline V CDR1 and CDR2: MDHEN, SYDVKM. The CDR3 DNA reads TGTGCCAGCAGTCACTCCCTTTATAATTATGCAACTAATGAAAAACTGTTTTTT. Protein sequence: CASSHSLYNYATNEKLFF.

This chain joins TRBV11-2 and TRBJ2-2; no clear D gene. Germline loops: CDR1 SGHAT, CDR2 FQNNGV. The CDR3 is 14 amino acids. V was trimmed by 2 bases and J by 6 bases, leaving 10 bases between them. CDR3 coding DNA: TGTGCCAGCAGCTTAAGCAGGTCGTCCGGGGAGCTGTTTTTT. Translating gives CASSLSRSSGELFF.

This rearrangement joins TRBV10-3 to TRBJ1-2, with no clear D. V was pared by 4 bases and J by 4 bases, with 16 bases between. This CDR3 has 15 amino acids. Germline V lookup: CDR1 ENHRY, CDR2 SYGVKD. CDR3 protein: CAISGDLGYGYGYTF. The CDR3 region has the DNA TGTGCCATCAGTGGCGATTTGGGATACGGCTATGGCTACACCTTC.

This chain joins TRBV27 and TRBJ2-1; 11 bases align to TRBD2. Germline V lookup: CDR1 MNHEY, CDR2 SMNVEV (reference sequence). Trimming removed 5 bases from V and 5 bases from J; junction bases left unmatched: 2. The CDR3 has 14 residues. This CDR3 is CASSRLAGNNEQFF. The CDR3, as DNA: TGTGCCAGCAGTCGACTAGCGGGAAACAATGAGCAGTTCTTC.

V and J are TRBV7-9 and TRBJ1-2; 10 bases line up with TRBD1. J gave up 7 bases and V 5 bases, and 10 bases lay outside the gene matches. This CDR3 is 15 amino acids long. The germline CDR1 and CDR2 sequences are SEHNR and FQNEAQ (reference sequence). CDR3 sequence (DNA): TGTGCCAGCAGCCCCGAGACAGGGGGCGCGGGTGGCTACACCTTC. Encoded protein: CASSPETGGAGGYTF.

This rearrangement joins TRBV19 to TRBJ2-7, with 7 bases fitting TRBD1. This CDR3 comprises 14 residues. J lost 1 base, V lost 0 bases, and 0 bases had no gene match. Germline V gene sequence: CDR1 LNHDA, CDR2 SQIVND (reference sequence). The CDR3 region is CASSIDRGSYEQYF. The CDR3 DNA reads TGTGCCAGTAGTATAGACAGGGGGTCCTACGAGCAGTACTTC.

V gene TRBV9 combines with J gene TRBJ1-2, with a possible D match to TRBD1 (6 bases). CDR1 and CDR2 (germline): SGDLS, YYNGEE. The length of the CDR3 is 15 residues. The V end was cut by 4 bases, the J end by 2 bases, with 15 bases between. For the CDR3, the DNA is TGTGCCAGCAGCCCCCCTCGGACAGACAACTATGGCTACACCTTC. Its protein is CASSPPRTDNYGYTF.

Here the CDR3 DNA reads TGTGCCAGCAGTTACAGCGGGAGGATGGGAGATACGCAGTATTTT. Protein product: CASSYSGRMGDTQYF. The V gene is TRBV6-5, the J gene TRBJ2-3; 9 bases align to TRBD2. V trimming: 2 bases; J trimming: 5 bases; junction bases outside the gene matches: 5. The CDR3 sequence is 15 residues long. CDR1 and CDR2 (germline): MNHEY, SVGAGI.

The V call is TRBV27, the J call TRBJ2-1; TRBD2 is a possible D gene (6 bases). V lost 5 bases and J 6 bases, leaving 26 bases between the germline ends. Germline V lookup: CDR1 MNHEY, CDR2 SMNVEV (reference sequence). The CDR3 is 18 amino acids. CDR3 nucleotide sequence: TGTGCCAGCAGTCCACTAGCCAAAACAGCGTCCGGGGGCAATGAGCAGTTCTTC. Protein product: CASSPLAKTASGGNEQFF.